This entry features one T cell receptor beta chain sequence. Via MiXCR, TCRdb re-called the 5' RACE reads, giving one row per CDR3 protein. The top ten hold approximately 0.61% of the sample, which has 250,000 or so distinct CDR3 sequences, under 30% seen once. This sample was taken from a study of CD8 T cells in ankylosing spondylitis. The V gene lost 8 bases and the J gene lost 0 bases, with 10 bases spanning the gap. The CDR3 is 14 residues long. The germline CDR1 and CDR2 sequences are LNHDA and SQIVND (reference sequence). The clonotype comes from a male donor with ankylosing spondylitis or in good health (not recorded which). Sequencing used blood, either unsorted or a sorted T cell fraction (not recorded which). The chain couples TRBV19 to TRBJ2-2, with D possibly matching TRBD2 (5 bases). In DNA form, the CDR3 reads TGTGCCAGTCATTCTAGCACGAACACCGGGGAGCTGTTTTTT. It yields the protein CASHSSTNTGELFF.